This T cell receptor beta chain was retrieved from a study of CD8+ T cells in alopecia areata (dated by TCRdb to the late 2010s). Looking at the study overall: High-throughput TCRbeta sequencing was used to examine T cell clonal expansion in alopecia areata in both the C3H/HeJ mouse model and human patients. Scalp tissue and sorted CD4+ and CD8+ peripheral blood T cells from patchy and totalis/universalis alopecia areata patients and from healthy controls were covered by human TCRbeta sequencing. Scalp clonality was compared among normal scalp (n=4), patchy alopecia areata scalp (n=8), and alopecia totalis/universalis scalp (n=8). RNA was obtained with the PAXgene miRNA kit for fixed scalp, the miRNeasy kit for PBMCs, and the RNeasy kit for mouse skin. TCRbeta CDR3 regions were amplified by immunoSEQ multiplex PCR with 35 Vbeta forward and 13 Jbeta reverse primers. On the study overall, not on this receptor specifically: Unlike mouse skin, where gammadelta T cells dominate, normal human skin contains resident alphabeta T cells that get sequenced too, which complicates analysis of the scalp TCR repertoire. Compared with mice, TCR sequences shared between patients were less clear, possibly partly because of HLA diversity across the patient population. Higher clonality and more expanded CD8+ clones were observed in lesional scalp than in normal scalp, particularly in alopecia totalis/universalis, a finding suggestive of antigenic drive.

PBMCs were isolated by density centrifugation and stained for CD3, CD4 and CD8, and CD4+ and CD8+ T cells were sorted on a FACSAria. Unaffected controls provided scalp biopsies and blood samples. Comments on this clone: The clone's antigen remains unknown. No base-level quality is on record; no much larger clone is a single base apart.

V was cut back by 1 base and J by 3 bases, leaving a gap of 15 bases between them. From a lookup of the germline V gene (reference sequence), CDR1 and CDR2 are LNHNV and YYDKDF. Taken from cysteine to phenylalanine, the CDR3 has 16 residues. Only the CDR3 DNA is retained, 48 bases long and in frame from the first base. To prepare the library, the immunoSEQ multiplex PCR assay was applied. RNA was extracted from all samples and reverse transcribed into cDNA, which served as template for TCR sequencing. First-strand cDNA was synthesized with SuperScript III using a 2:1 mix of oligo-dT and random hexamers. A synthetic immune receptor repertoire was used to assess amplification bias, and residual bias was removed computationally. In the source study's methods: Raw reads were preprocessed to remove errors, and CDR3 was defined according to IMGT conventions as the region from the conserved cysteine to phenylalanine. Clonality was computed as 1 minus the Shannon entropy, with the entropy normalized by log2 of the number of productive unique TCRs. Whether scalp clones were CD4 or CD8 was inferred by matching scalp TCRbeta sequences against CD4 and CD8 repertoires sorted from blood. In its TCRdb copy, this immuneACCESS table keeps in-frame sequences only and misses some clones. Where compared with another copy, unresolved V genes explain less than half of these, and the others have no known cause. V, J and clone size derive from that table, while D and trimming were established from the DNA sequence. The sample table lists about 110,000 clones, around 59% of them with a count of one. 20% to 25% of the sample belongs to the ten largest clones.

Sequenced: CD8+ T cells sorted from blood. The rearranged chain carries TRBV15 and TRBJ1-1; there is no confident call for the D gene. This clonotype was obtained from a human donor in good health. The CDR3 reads CATSRGPIVYDTEAFF. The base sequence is TGTGCCACCAGCAGAGGCCCAATCGTCTACGACACTGAAGCTTTCTTT.